In its sample, the clone carrying this T cell receptor (beta chain) was seen once. The antigen is not known. The CDR3 totals 14 residues. The V gene lost 6 bases and the J gene lost 1 base, with 13 bases spanning the gap. Germline V gene data show CDR1 as MDHEN and CDR2 as SYDVKM. Profiled with immunoSEQ multiplex PCR; TCRdb holds only in-frame clones, not every one. The sample has 35,000 to 45,000 clones, about four fifths seen once. These data originate in a study of OX40 agonist ivuxolimab in advanced cancers. The wider study: Having had anti-PD-1, anti-PD-L1 or anti-CTLA-4 therapy before was allowed, and around 39% had some.

A history of autoimmune disease or systemic immunosuppression excluded patients. Study results and caveats: Low normalized clonal expansion also occurred in some nonresponding patients. Partial responders treated at 0.1-3.0 mg/kg exhibited clonal expansion among the lowest measured.

The chain uses TRBV28 and TRBJ2-7, with no clear D. The sequencing here drew on CD4+ or CD8+ T cells sorted from blood, taken in a trial of the OX40 agonist ivuxolimab. The TCR originated in an adult with an advanced solid tumor such as melanoma, head and neck, liver or kidney cancer. CDR3 DNA: TGTGCCAGCAGCCCAATCGGACGATCCTACGAGCAGTACTTC. This codes for CASSPIGRSYEQYF.